One sample yielded the 8 T cell receptor beta chains listed below, sequenced in a study of early T cells in non-severe SARS-CoV-2 infection. In TCRdb, the 5' RACE reads were re-called with MiXCR into one record per CDR3 protein. The repertoire holds about 50,000 distinct CDR3 sequences, with about 9.3% as singletons. Sequencing used whole blood. Receptor source: an adult who was a healthcare worker with PCR-confirmed SARS-CoV-2 infection or an uninfected control (not recorded which).

This clonotype was counted ten times or more. The rearrangement links TRBV20-1 to TRBJ2-7; 9 nucleotides line up with TRBD1. The CDR3 sequence is 16 residues long. The germline CDR1 and CDR2 sequences are DFQATT and SNEGSKA (reference sequence). V lost 3 bases to trimming and J lost 5 bases; unmatched junction nucleotides: 14. For the CDR3, the DNA is TGCAGTGCTAGGGAAGATACCGGGACAGGGTTGAACGAGCAGTACTTC. This encodes CSAREDTGTGLNEQYF.

The chain joins TRBV28 to TRBJ1-5; 9 bases map to TRBD1. The CDR3 runs to 15 residues. Per the germline V gene, CDR1 is MDHEN and CDR2 is SYDVKM. Trimming removed 4 bases from V and 5 bases from J; junction bases left unmatched: 6. The CDR3 region is CASSWGQGRDQPQHF. CDR3 DNA sequence: TGTGCCAGCAGTTGGGGACAGGGACGCGATCAGCCCCAGCATTTT.

The rearrangement uses TRBV5-1 and TRBJ2-3, with 7 positions matching TRBD2. The CDR3 length is 16 residues. In germline, CDR1 is SGHRS, CDR2 YFSETQ. Germline trimming cut 2 bases from V and 0 bases from J; bases unmatched to any gene: 6. The CDR3 DNA follows: TGCGCCAGCAGCTTCGGGCTAGCGGCTAGCACAGATACGCAGTATTTT. Translation gives CASSFGLAASTDTQYF.

This clonotype was seen more than once but under ten times. The chain is built from TRBV12-3 or TRBV12-4 and TRBJ2-7; D is uncertain. V was clipped by 6 bases and J by 5 bases, with 11 bases between them. The CDR3 is 12 residues long. CDR3 in amino acids: CASSQTRNEQYF. The CDR3 DNA is TGTGCCAGCAGCCAAACGAGAAACGAGCAGTACTTC.

V and J are TRBV5-6 and TRBJ1-2, with D tentatively TRBD1 (5 bases). In germline, CDR1 is SGHDT, CDR2 YYEEEE. This CDR3 region has 12 residues. V lost 4 bases to trimming and J lost 8 bases, with 12 bases between them. The CDR3 region is CASSHDRFGYTF. For the CDR3, the DNA is TGTGCCAGCAGCCACGACAGATTCGGCTACACCTTC.

The V gene is TRBV28, the J gene TRBJ2-7, with D possibly TRBD2 on 7 matching bases. This CDR3 comprises 13 residues. Germline assignment: CDR1 MDHEN and CDR2 SYDVKM. Trimming took off 5 bases at V and 2 bases at J, with 10 bases between the two ends. The DNA of the CDR3 is TGTGCCAGCAGTGGGGGGGGGCCCTACGAGCAGTACTTC. The encoded protein is CASSGGGPYEQYF.

This clonotype was seen repeatedly, ten times or more. The V gene is TRBV5-1, the J gene TRBJ2-1; TRBD1 aligns across 9 bases. The V gene end was trimmed by 4 bases and the J gene end by 3 bases; junction bases not matched to a gene: 5. Per the germline V gene, CDR1 is SGHRS and CDR2 is YFSETQ. The CDR3 extends over 15 amino acids. The CDR3 sequence: CASSGTGGNYNEQFF. CDR3 in DNA: TGCGCCAGCAGCGGTACAGGGGGCAACTACAATGAGCAGTTCTTC.

V usage is TRBV6-2 or TRBV6-3 and J usage is TRBJ1-1; D unresolved. This CDR3 comprises 15 residues. CDR1 and CDR2 (germline): MNHEY, SVGEGT. Trimming removed 2 bases at V and 5 bases at J, with 15 bases between. CDR3 in amino acids: CASSYMVSTRTEAFF. The CDR3 nucleotides are TGTGCCAGCAGTTACATGGTCTCAACGCGGACTGAAGCTTTCTTT.